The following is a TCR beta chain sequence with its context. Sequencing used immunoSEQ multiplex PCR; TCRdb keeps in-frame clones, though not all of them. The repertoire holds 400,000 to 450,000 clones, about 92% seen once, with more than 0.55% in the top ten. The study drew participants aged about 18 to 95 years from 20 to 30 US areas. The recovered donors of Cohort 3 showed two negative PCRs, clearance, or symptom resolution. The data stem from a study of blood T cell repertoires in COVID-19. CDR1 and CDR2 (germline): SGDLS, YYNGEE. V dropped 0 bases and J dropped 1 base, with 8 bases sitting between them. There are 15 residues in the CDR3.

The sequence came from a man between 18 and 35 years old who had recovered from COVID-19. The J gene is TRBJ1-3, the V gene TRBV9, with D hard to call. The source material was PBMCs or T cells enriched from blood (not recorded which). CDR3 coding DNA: TGTGCCAGCAGCGTAGTATCCGGTTCTGGAAACACCATATATTTT. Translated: CASSVVSGSGNTIYF.